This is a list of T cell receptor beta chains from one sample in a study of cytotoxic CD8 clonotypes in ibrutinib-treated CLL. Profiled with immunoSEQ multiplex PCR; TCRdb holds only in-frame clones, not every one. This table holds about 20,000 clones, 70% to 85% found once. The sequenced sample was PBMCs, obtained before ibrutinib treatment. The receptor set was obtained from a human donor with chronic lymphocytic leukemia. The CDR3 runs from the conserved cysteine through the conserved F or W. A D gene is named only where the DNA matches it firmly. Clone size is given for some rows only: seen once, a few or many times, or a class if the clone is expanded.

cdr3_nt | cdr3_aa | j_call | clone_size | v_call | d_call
TGTGCCAGTGAACCCGGACAAAGCAATCAGCCCCAGCATTTT | CASEPGQSNQPQHF | TRBJ1-5 | few | TRBV19 | -
TGTGCCAGCAGTCCCTGGTCCGAAGAGACCCAGTACTTC | CASSPWSEETQYF | TRBJ2-5 | - | TRBV6-6 | -
TGTGCCAGCAGCTTACTACAGGGAGAGACCCAGTACTTC | CASSLLQGETQYF | TRBJ2-5 | - | TRBV11-3 | -
TGCGCCAGCAGCTTCACCACAGGGGCCTCCAATGAGCAGTTCTTC | CASSFTTGASNEQFF | TRBJ2-1 | - | TRBV5-1 | TRBD1
TGCGCCAGCAAGGGAGCGGGAGTCTCCTACAATGAGCAGTTCTTC | CASKGAGVSYNEQFF | TRBJ2-1 | - | TRBV5-1 | TRBD2
TGTGCCAGCAGCATAACAGGGTTCGGCAATCAGCCCCAGCATTTT | CASSITGFGNQPQHF | TRBJ1-5 | - | TRBV28 | -
TGTGCCAGCAGCGCCGGCCAGGGCTCCGGGGAGCTGTTTTTT | CASSAGQGSGELFF | TRBJ2-2 | - | TRBV9 | -
TGTGCCAGCAGTTCCCATCTAGCGGGAGCTACCGAGCAGTACTTC | CASSSHLAGATEQYF | TRBJ2-7 | - | TRBV6-6 | TRBD2
TGTGCCAGTAGAACCAGAGGGGACAATGAGCAGTTCTTC | CASRTRGDNEQFF | TRBJ2-1 | - | TRBV19 | -
TGTGCCAGTAGTACGTCGCCGTCGAAGTCCGGGGGCGATCAGCCCCAGCATTTT | CASSTSPSKSGGDQPQHF | TRBJ1-5 | - | TRBV19 | -
TGTGCCAGTAGTATGTGGGGGGAGCTGTTTTTT | CASSMWGELFF | TRBJ2-2 | - | TRBV19 | -
TGTGCCAGCAGTTACTCGAAGGGGACGGTAAATGAGCAGTTCTTC | CASSYSKGTVNEQFF | TRBJ2-1 | - | TRBV6-6 | -
TGTGCCAGTAGTATTTGGGGTTTGGACACTGAAGCTTTCTTT | CASSIWGLDTEAFF | TRBJ1-1 | few | TRBV19 | -
TGTGCCAGCAGGGCTCAATTAGCTACTGCCTACGAGCAGTACTTC | CASRAQLATAYEQYF | TRBJ2-7 | - | TRBV2 | -
TGTGCCAGCAGTGAATTGGCCACAGCCCGGAGTCCCCAGTACTTC | CASSELATARSPQYF | TRBJ2-5 | - | TRBV2 | -